The 14 T cell receptor beta chains presented below share a single source sample, sequenced in a study of early T cells in non-severe SARS-CoV-2 infection. TCRdb called the 5' RACE reads again in MiXCR, with one record for every CDR3 protein. The top ten clones hold approximately 4% of a sample with fewer than 130,000 distinct CDR3 sequences, 10% to 15% of them seen once. The input for sequencing was whole blood, taken at baseline. These receptors were collected from an adult who was a healthcare worker with PCR-confirmed SARS-CoV-2 infection or an uninfected control (not recorded which).

This clonotype has more than one count but fewer than ten. V and J are TRBV11-3 and TRBJ2-1; unclear D gene. Between the trimmed V and J ends, which lost 5 bases and 0 bases, there was a span of 11 bases. Germline V gene sequence: CDR1 SGHNT, CDR2 YENEEA. The CDR3 runs to 15 residues. CDR3 nucleotide sequence: TGTGCCAGCAGCCTCTCGGTAGTCTCCTACAATGAGCAGTTCTTC. It yields the protein CASSLSVVSYNEQFF.

In this sample, this clonotype turned up many times. The genes are TRBV5-1 and TRBJ2-3; the D gene is possibly TRBD2 (6 bases). The CDR3 has 14 amino acids. The V gene's germline CDR1 is SGHRS and CDR2 YFSETQ. Trimming pared 5 bases from V and 3 bases from J, leaving 13 bases between. CDR3 DNA sequence: TGCGCCAGCAGAACTAGCTGGATAACAGATACGCAGTATTTT. Its protein product is CASRTSWITDTQYF.

J is TRBJ2-1 and V is TRBV11-2; the match to TRBD1 covers 10 bases. The CDR3 is made up of 15 amino acids. Germline assignment: CDR1 SGHAT and CDR2 FQNNGV. With V trimmed by 5 bases and J by 3 bases, 4 bases remained unmatched. CDR3 region: CASSRDRGLYNEQFF. Here the CDR3 DNA reads TGTGCCAGCAGCCGGGACAGGGGACTCTACAATGAGCAGTTCTTC.

V is TRBV2 and J is TRBJ2-7; D perhaps matches TRBD2 (5 bases). The CDR3 is 13 residues long. V was cut by 1 base and J by 7 bases, with 11 bases left in between. Germline assignment: CDR1 SNHLY and CDR2 FYNNEI. The DNA of the CDR3 is TGTGCCAGCAGTGAAGACAGAGGCGGGGAGCAGTACTTC. This translates into CASSEDRGGEQYF.

This chain uses TRBV7-2 with TRBJ2-3; the D call may be TRBD1 or TRBD2 (5 bases each). The CDR3 length is 15 residues. Trimming took 0 bases from V and 4 from J, leaving 11 bases between them. CDR1 SGHTA and CDR2 FQGNSA come from the germline V gene. The CDR3 DNA is TGTGCCAGCAGCTTAGCGCCAGGGCGGGCAGATACGCAGTATTTT. Residues: CASSLAPGRADTQYF. Together with reference TRBV7-2 and TRBJ2-3, the CDR3 gives the full variable domain: GAGVSQSPSNKVTEKGKDVELRCDPISGHTALYWYRQSLGQGLEFLIYFQGNSAPDKSGLPSDRFSAERTGGSVSTLTIQRTQQEDSAVYLCASSLAPGRADTQYFGPGTRLTVL.

As concerns this clonotype: One base away lies a much larger clone, so this may be a sequencing read error. V is TRBV27 and J is TRBJ1-2; D is uncertain. This CDR3 is built from 14 residues. Per germline, CDR1 MNHEY and CDR2 SMNVEV (reference sequence). The CDR3 DNA reads TGTGCCAGCAGTTTATCCTACCAGGACTATGACTACACCTTC. Its protein product is CASSLSYQDYDYTF.

There are a few counts of this clonotype. The V and J genes are TRBV3-1 and TRBJ1-1; 7 positions agree with TRBD1. CDR3 length equals 14 residues. CDR1 and CDR2 (germline): LGHDT, YNNKEL (reference sequence). The V gene end was trimmed by 4 bases and the J gene end by 10 bases; junction bases not matched to a gene: 12. This chain's CDR3 is CASSLHEGAGGAFF. CDR3 sequence (DNA): TGTGCCAGCAGCCTCCACGAGGGGGCTGGGGGAGCTTTCTTT.

This clonotype was seen only a few times. This chain links TRBV12-3 or TRBV12-4 with TRBJ2-7, with D possibly matching TRBD1 (6 bases). This CDR3 is built from 14 residues. V was shortened by 4 bases and J by 3 bases, with 13 bases between the two germline ends. As DNA, the CDR3 is TGTGCCAGCAGTTGGACAGAAGGGAACTACGAGCAGTACTTC. This encodes CASSWTEGNYEQYF.

As concerns this clonotype: Given a much more abundant clone one base away, this may be a read error. This chain uses TRBV11-1 with TRBJ2-2; the D is unclear. The CDR3 has 13 residues. The V gene lost 8 bases and the J gene lost 4 bases, with 11 bases spanning the gap. Germline loops: CDR1 SGHAT, CDR2 FQDESV (reference sequence). The CDR3 sequence: CASEERFTGELFF. The CDR3, as DNA: TGTGCCAGCGAGGAAAGGTTCACCGGGGAGCTGTTTTTT. The variable domain in full, with the rest retrieved from reference TRBV11-1 and TRBJ2-2, is EAEVAQSPRYKITEKSQAVAFWCDPISGHATLYWYRQILGQGPELLVQFQDESVVDDSQLPKDRFSAERLKGVDSTLKIQPAELGDSAMYLCASEERFTGELFFGEGSRLTVL.

This clonotype was seen a few times. The rearrangement uses TRBV6-5 and TRBJ2-1; 7 nucleotides match TRBD2. Germline assignment: CDR1 MNHEY and CDR2 SVGAGI. The V segment lost 11 bases and the J segment 2 bases; nucleotides outside the gene matches: 6. The CDR3 covers 13 residues. The CDR3 sequence is CASGGSAYNEQFF. The CDR3, as DNA: TGTGCCTCCGGCGGGAGCGCCTACAATGAGCAGTTCTTC.

The chain carries TRBV11-3 and TRBJ1-1, with a weak D call TRBD1 (6 bases). Germline V gene data show CDR1 as SGHNT and CDR2 as YENEEA. The V gene lost 10 bases and the J gene lost 1 base, with 16 bases spanning the gap. The CDR3 consists of 14 residues. The CDR3 here is CATERDNPNTEAFF. CDR3 nucleotides: TGTGCCACCGAACGGGACAACCCGAACACTGAAGCTTTCTTT. Based on the CDR3 plus reference TRBV11-3 and TRBJ1-1, the full variable domain is EAGVVQSPRYKIIEKKQPVAFWCNPISGHNTLYWYLQNLGQGPELLIRYENEEAVDDSQLPKDRFSAERLKGVDSTLKIQPAELGDSAVYLCATERDNPNTEAFFGQGTRLTVV.

This clonotype was counted between two and nine times. This chain joins TRBV7-9 and TRBJ1-4; D is ambiguous. Trimming stripped 3 bases from V and 8 bases from J, with 16 bases between. Germline assignment: CDR1 SEHNR and CDR2 FQNEAQ (reference sequence). There are 15 residues in the CDR3. The CDR3 DNA sequence: TGTGCCAGCAGCTTTGGTCTTCTGGGAACGGAAAAACTGTTTTTT. Its protein is CASSFGLLGTEKLFF.

This clonotype was counted only a few times. The chain couples TRBV11-2 to TRBJ2-1; 7 nucleotides line up with TRBD1. J lost 0 bases, V lost 6 bases, and 8 bases had no gene match. The germline V gene has CDR1 SGHAT and CDR2 FQNNGV. The CDR3 sequence is 16 residues long. CDR3 in amino acids: CASRSTGTASYNEQFF. The CDR3 bases are TGTGCCAGCAGAAGTACCGGGACAGCCTCCTACAATGAGCAGTTCTTC. Full variable domain (rest looked up from reference TRBV11-2 and TRBJ2-1): EAGVAQSPRYKIIEKRQSVAFWCNPISGHATLYWYQQILGQGPKLLIQFQNNGVVDDSQLPKDRFSAERLKGVDSTLKIQPAKLEDSAVYLCASRSTGTASYNEQFFGPGTRLTVL.

This clonotype was counted a few times. The rearrangement joins TRBV7-9 to TRBJ2-7; D is perhaps TRBD1 or TRBD2 (5 bases each). The germline gives CDR1 SEHNR, CDR2 FQNEAQ (reference sequence). This CDR3 contains 16 residues. Trimming stripped 5 bases from V and 0 bases from J, with 17 bases between. DNA of the CDR3: TGTGCCAGCAGCCTGTTAGGGGCAGGGAGCTCCTACGAGCAGTACTTC. Protein product: CASSLLGAGSSYEQYF.